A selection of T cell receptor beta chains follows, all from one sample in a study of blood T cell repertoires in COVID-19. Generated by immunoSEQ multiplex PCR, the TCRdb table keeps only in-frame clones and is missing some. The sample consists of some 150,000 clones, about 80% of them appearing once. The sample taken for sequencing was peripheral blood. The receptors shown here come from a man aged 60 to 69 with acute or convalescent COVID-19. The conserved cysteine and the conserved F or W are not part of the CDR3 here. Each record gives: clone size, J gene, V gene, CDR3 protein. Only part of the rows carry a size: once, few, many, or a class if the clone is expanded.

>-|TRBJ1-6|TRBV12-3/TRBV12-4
ASRSEGLSPLH
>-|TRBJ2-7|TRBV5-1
ASSPTGGTSYYEQY
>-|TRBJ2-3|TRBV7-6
ASSLGLAGGPGTDTQY
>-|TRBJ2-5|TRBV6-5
ASSRRESETQY
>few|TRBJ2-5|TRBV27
ASRRTGGSETQY
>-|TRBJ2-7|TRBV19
ASRGTGQGPSEQY
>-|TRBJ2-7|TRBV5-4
ASSFKEGGSYEQY
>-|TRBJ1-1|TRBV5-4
ASSLEDRGQAF
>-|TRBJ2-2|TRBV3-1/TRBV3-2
ASSRGLAGAVKTGELF
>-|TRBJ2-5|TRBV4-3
ASSQDEDRQETQY
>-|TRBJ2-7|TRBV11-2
ASGLEFSSYEQY
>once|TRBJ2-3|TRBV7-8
ASSPRTGAWTDTQY
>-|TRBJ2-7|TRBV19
ASSGWDRGYEQY
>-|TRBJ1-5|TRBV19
ASSMVGGGTHQPQH
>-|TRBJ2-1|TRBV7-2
ASSFGLAGDHNEQF
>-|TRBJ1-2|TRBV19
ASSISGALNYGYT